This TCR beta chain was captured by sequencing in a study of response to subunit inactivated influenza vaccine. General study findings and limits: It was the authors' suggestion that each seasonal influenza vaccination recruits few new T cells.

The table lists this clonotype with many counts. No antigen is known for it. Germline assignment: CDR1 SGHAT and CDR2 FQNNGV. Trimming pared 5 bases from V and 1 base from J, leaving 8 bases between. This CDR3 is 13 amino acids long. TCRdb analysed the RT-PCR reads with MiXCR anew, one entry per CDR3 protein. This table holds 400,000 to 650,000 distinct CDR3 sequences, approximately 7.7% found once. The sequence was collected from a man between 50 and 69 years old who received an inactivated influenza vaccine. The sample here was PBMCs from blood, taken 23 to 25 months after vaccination. The J gene is TRBJ1-1, the V gene TRBV11-2; TRBD1 is a possible D gene (6 bases). This CDR3 is CASSQQGNTEAFF. The CDR3 coding sequence is TGTGCCAGCAGCCAACAGGGGAACACTGAAGCTTTCTTT.